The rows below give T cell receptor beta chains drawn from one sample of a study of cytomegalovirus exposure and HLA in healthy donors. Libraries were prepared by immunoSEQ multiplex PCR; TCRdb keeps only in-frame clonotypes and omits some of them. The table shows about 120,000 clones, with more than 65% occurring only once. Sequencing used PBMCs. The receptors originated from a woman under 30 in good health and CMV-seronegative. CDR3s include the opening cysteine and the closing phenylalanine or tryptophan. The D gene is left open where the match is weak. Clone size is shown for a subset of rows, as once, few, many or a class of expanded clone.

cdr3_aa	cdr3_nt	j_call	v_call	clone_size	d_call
CASLPFRAGSFSGELFF	TGTGCCAGCTTACCCTTTCGGGCAGGGTCTTTTAGCGGGGAGCTGTTTTTT	TRBJ2-2	TRBV27	NA	NA
CASSSAGKGEAFF	TGTGCCAGCAGCTCGGCCGGGAAAGGTGAAGCTTTCTTT	TRBJ1-1	TRBV7-9	NA	NA
CATSPRYRDTYEQYF	TGTGCCACCAGCCCTCGATACCGGGACACCTACGAGCAGTACTTC	TRBJ2-7	TRBV15	NA	NA
CASRRLATAYEQYF	TGTGCCAGCAGGAGACTAGCGACCGCCTACGAGCAGTACTTC	TRBJ2-7	TRBV6-1	NA	TRBD2
CASSGTSNNEQFF	TGTGCCAGCTCCGGGACTAGCAACAATGAGCAGTTCTTC	TRBJ2-1	TRBV18	NA	TRBD2
CASSLGGLDGNTIYF	TGTGCCAGCAGCCTCGGGGGGCTTGATGGAAACACCATATATTTT	TRBJ1-3	TRBV14	NA	NA
CASRWTSSYNEQFF	TGTGCCAGCAGGTGGACTAGTTCCTACAATGAGCAGTTCTTC	TRBJ2-1	TRBV7-9	few	TRBD2
CASSYDRSGYGYTF	TGTGCCAGCAGTTACGACAGATCAGGCTATGGCTACACCTTC	TRBJ1-2	TRBV6-5	NA	NA
CASSQALQVFAGNTIYF	TGTGCCAGCAGCCAAGCGCTACAGGTATTTGCTGGAAACACCATATATTTT	TRBJ1-3	TRBV4-2	NA	NA
CSVGRTGEDTEAFF	TGCAGCGTTGGTAGGACAGGGGAAGACACTGAAGCTTTCTTT	TRBJ1-1	TRBV29-1	once	TRBD1
CAISADRDNNEQFF	TGTGCCATCAGTGCGGACAGGGACAACAATGAGCAGTTCTTC	TRBJ2-1	TRBV10-3	once	TRBD1
CASSIGGVQGNTEAFF	TGTGCCAGCAGCATCGGGGGGGTACAGGGGAACACTGAAGCTTTCTTT	TRBJ1-1	TRBV28	NA	NA
CASSIHLAGDNEQFF	TGTGCCAGCAGCATACATCTAGCGGGGGACAATGAGCAGTTCTTC	TRBJ2-1	TRBV7-3	NA	TRBD2
CASSSNPGLGTDTQYF	TGTGCCAGCAGCTCAAACCCGGGACTAGGCACAGATACGCAGTATTTT	TRBJ2-3	TRBV7-3	NA	TRBD2
CASSLSGEQFF	TGTGCCAGCAGCTTAAGCGGGGAGCAGTTCTTC	TRBJ2-1	TRBV7-6	once	NA
CAITRQSSYNEQFF	TGTGCCATCACCAGGCAGAGCTCCTACAATGAGCAGTTCTTC	TRBJ2-1	TRBV10-3	few	NA
CASSYGQGNNSPLHF	TGCGCCAGCAGCTACGGACAGGGCAATAATTCACCCCTCCACTTT	TRBJ1-6	TRBV4-3	NA	TRBD1
CASTKDRYLGYGYTF	TGTGCCAGCACCAAGGACAGGTACCTGGGATACGGCTACACCTTC	TRBJ1-2	TRBV6-1	once	TRBD1
CASSQNGGAVQETQYF	TGCGCCAGCAGCCAAAATGGCGGGGCGGTACAAGAGACCCAGTACTTC	TRBJ2-5	TRBV4-1	NA	NA
CASGGTGVIITYEQYF	TGCGCCAGCGGAGGGACAGGGGTCATCATTACCTACGAGCAGTACTTC	TRBJ2-7	TRBV10-2	NA	TRBD1
CASSSSGGSSYEQYF	TGTGCCAGCAGCTCAAGCGGGGGCAGCTCCTACGAGCAGTACTTC	TRBJ2-7	TRBV27	NA	TRBD2
CASSPTGGTTSGNTIYF	TGCGCCAGCAGCCCAACGGGGGGGACTACCTCTGGAAACACCATATATTTT	TRBJ1-3	TRBV5-1	NA	NA
CASRSTGALNTEAFF	TGTGCCAGCAGGTCGACAGGGGCCCTGAACACTGAAGCTTTCTTT	TRBJ1-1	TRBV27	NA	TRBD1
CASGTYEKLFF	TGTGCCAGCGGGACATATGAAAAACTGTTTTTT	TRBJ1-4	TRBV7-9	NA	NA
CASSFRLENEQFF	TGCGCCAGCAGCTTCCGACTAGAAAATGAGCAGTTCTTC	TRBJ2-1	TRBV5-1	NA	NA
CASSPGLVETQYF	TGTGCCAGCAGCCCGGGACTAGTGGAGACCCAGTACTTC	TRBJ2-5	TRBV7-6	NA	TRBD2
CASSDTLSGVGADTQYF	TGTGCCAGCAGCGACACCCTATCAGGGGTGGGGGCAGATACGCAGTATTTT	TRBJ2-3	TRBV9	NA	NA
CASSRSAFGYEQYF	TGCGCCAGCAGCCGTTCAGCCTTCGGGTACGAGCAGTACTTC	TRBJ2-7	TRBV5-1	once	NA
CANSVAPHGDNEQFF	TGTGCCAACAGCGTAGCCCCCCACGGGGACAATGAGCAGTTCTTC	TRBJ2-1	TRBV9	NA	NA
CASSFQGRVTEAFF	TGTGCCAGCAGCTTCCAGGGGCGGGTCACTGAAGCTTTCTTT	TRBJ1-1	TRBV7-2	NA	NA
CAISAEQGTEAFF	TGTGCCATCAGCGCAGAACAGGGCACTGAAGCTTTCTTT	TRBJ1-1	TRBV10-3	NA	NA
CASSPFEGLLEKLFF	TGTGCCAGCTCACCATTCGAGGGCCTTTTAGAAAAACTGTTTTTT	TRBJ1-4	TRBV18	NA	NA
CASSSRDRAWEQYF	TGTGCCAGTTCTTCTCGGGACAGGGCCTGGGAGCAGTACTTC	TRBJ2-7	TRBV19	NA	TRBD1
CASSYSKGRGMSNQPQHF	TGTGCCAGCAGTTACTCTAAGGGTAGGGGTATGAGCAATCAGCCCCAGCATTTT	TRBJ1-5	TRBV6-7	few	NA
CTSSHHTHGTGAFEAFF	TGCACCAGCAGCCATCACACACACGGGACAGGGGCTTTCGAAGCTTTCTTT	TRBJ1-1	TRBV1	NA	NA
CASMTITSGYNSPLHF	TGTGCCAGCATGACTATCACCTCGGGGTATAATTCACCCCTCCACTTT	TRBJ1-6	TRBV27	NA	NA
CASSPYSGGGYNEQFF	TGTGCCAGCAGCCCCTATAGCGGGGGGGGGTACAATGAGCAGTTCTTC	TRBJ2-1	TRBV2	NA	TRBD2
CASTRDFNYGYTF	TGTGCCAGCACCCGGGACTTTAACTATGGCTACACCTTC	TRBJ1-2	TRBV6-5	NA	NA
CASSLPGTGSYEQYF	TGCGCCAGCAGCTTACCCGGGACAGGGAGTTACGAGCAGTACTTC	TRBJ2-7	TRBV5-1	NA	TRBD1
CASSQDVDSGANTQYF	TGCGCCAGCAGCCAAGATGTGGATAGCGGGGCCAATACGCAGTATTTT	TRBJ2-3	TRBV4-3	NA	TRBD2
CASSQAPDRPYEQYF	TGTGCCAGCAGCCAAGCCCCGGACAGGCCCTACGAGCAGTACTTC	TRBJ2-7	TRBV4-2	NA	TRBD1
CASSPQGLSGQFYGYTF	TGTGCCAGCAGCCCCCAAGGTCTGTCGGGACAGTTCTATGGCTACACCTTC	TRBJ1-2	TRBV4-2	NA	TRBD1
CAIRGLAGVDEQYF	TGTGCCATTCGGGGCCTAGCGGGAGTTGATGAGCAGTACTTC	TRBJ2-7	TRBV10-3	once	TRBD2
CASSHQGQGLWYGYTF	TGTGCCAGCAGCCACCAAGGACAGGGATTATGGTATGGCTACACCTTC	TRBJ1-2	TRBV5-6	NA	TRBD1
CASSPPGRGGSNQPQHF	TGTGCCAGCTCCCCGCCAGGACGAGGGGGTAGCAATCAGCCCCAGCATTTT	TRBJ1-5	TRBV18	NA	NA
CASSPWRGLNTEAFF	TGTGCCAGCAGTCCCTGGAGGGGCCTGAACACTGAAGCTTTCTTT	TRBJ1-1	TRBV6-5	NA	NA
CASSSGLAYEQYF	TGTGCCAGCAGCTCGGGATTGGCCTACGAGCAGTACTTC	TRBJ2-7	TRBV7-2	NA	NA
CASSLGGGPTEAFF	TGTGCCAGCAGCTTGGGAGGGGGTCCCACTGAAGCTTTCTTT	TRBJ1-1	TRBV7-9	few	NA
CAWSVSPGAPLHF	TGTGCCTGGAGTGTATCTCCGGGGGCACCCCTCCACTTT	TRBJ1-6	TRBV30	NA	NA
CASSFLAGGWSDTQYF	TGTGCCAGCAGTTTTCTCGCGGGGGGCTGGTCAGATACGCAGTATTTT	TRBJ2-3	TRBV27	NA	TRBD2
CASSASGGFLTDTQYF	TGTGCCAGCAGCGCTAGCGGGGGGTTTCTCACAGATACGCAGTATTTT	TRBJ2-3	TRBV7-2	NA	TRBD2
CASSYGQAYEQYF	TGCGCCAGCAGTTATGGGCAGGCCTACGAGCAGTACTTC	TRBJ2-7	TRBV5-1	once	NA
CASSLVGGGTGELFF	TGTGCCAGCAGCTTAGTAGGGGGGGGCACCGGGGAGCTGTTTTTT	TRBJ2-2	TRBV7-2	few	NA
CASSVGQDLNEQFF	TGTGCCAGCAGTGTCGGACAGGATCTCAATGAGCAGTTCTTC	TRBJ2-1	TRBV6-6	NA	TRBD1
CASSLVRGEELFF	TGTGCCAGCAGCTTGGTTAGGGGCGAGGAACTGTTTTTT	TRBJ1-4	TRBV5-8	NA	NA